The rows below give T cell receptor beta chains drawn from one sample of a study of blood T cell repertoires in COVID-19. Sequencing was performed with immunoSEQ multiplex PCR; in TCRdb, only in-frame clones are kept and a portion is missing. This sample has approximately 290,000 clones; roughly four fifths occur once, and the top ten carry 15% to 17%. The sequenced sample consisted of peripheral blood. The receptors derive from a person between 65 and 80 years old with COVID-19, enrolled during active disease. Each CDR3 is given with its conserved first and last residue. Each record gives: V gene, clone size, J gene, D gene, CDR3 DNA, CDR3 protein. The D gene is left open where the match is weak. Expanded clones are given a class, and other clones once, few, many or no size at all.

TRBV11-2	NA	TRBJ2-7	TRBD1	TGTGCCAGCAGTCAAAGGGCAGGGGGTGCCTACGAGCAGTACTTC	CASSQRAGGAYEQYF
TRBV29-1	NA	TRBJ1-2	TRBD1	TGCAGCGTTGAGGAACCGGGACAGGGGTTGCGTGGCTACACCTTC	CSVEEPGQGLRGYTF
TRBV9	NA	TRBJ2-1	TRBD2	TGTGCCAGCAGCGTAGCTACGTCGGGGGGGTACGGTGAGCAGTTCTTC	CASSVATSGGYGEQFF
TRBV4-2	NA	TRBJ1-6	NA	TGTGCCAGCAGCCGAGACCCTGGGAGTGGTGGGTCACCCCTCCACTTT	CASSRDPGSGGSPLHF
TRBV7-2	NA	TRBJ1-4	NA	TGTGCCAGCAGCTTGGGAGGGTACTCGCCTGAAAAACTGTTTTTT	CASSLGGYSPEKLFF
TRBV6-5	NA	TRBJ1-6	TRBD1	TGTGCCAGCAGTCGGCTCGGACAGGGTAATTCACCCCTCCACTTT	CASSRLGQGNSPLHF
TRBV7-9	NA	TRBJ1-5	TRBD1	TGTGCCAGCAGCTACGGGACAGGGGGTTATCAGCCCCAGCATTTT	CASSYGTGGYQPQHF
TRBV29-1	NA	TRBJ1-4	TRBD1	TGCAGCGGCGGGACAGGAAATGAAAAACTGTTTTTT	CSGGTGNEKLFF
TRBV7-9	NA	TRBJ1-1	NA	TGTGCCAGCAGGTCCGAACGGGCAGGGGCGAACACTGAAGCTTTCTTT	CASRSERAGANTEAFF
TRBV19	NA	TRBJ1-1	NA	TGTGCCAGTAAGCGGGCGGGGGGTGAAGTCGCTGAAGCTTTCTTT	CASKRAGGEVAEAFF
TRBV24-1	NA	TRBJ1-2	NA	TGTGCCACCAGTGAAGGGGGGCGGGGGCCGGACTATGGCTACACCTTC	CATSEGGRGPDYGYTF
TRBV6-5	NA	TRBJ1-1	NA	TGTGCCAGCAGTTACTCAGGGGGGGGAGAAGCTTTCTTT	CASSYSGGGEAFF
TRBV28	few	TRBJ1-4	TRBD1	TGTGCCAGCAGTTTATCAGGGGGCTATGCAACTAATGAAAAACTGTTTTTT	CASSLSGGYATNEKLFF
TRBV11-2	NA	TRBJ2-7	TRBD1	TGTGCCAGCAGCCCCGCCGGGACAGCCCACTACGAGCAGTACTTC	CASSPAGTAHYEQYF
TRBV5-1	once	TRBJ2-2	NA	TGCGCCAGCAGCTTGGCGGGACAAAACACCGGGGAGCTGTTTTTT	CASSLAGQNTGELFF
TRBV6-6	NA	TRBJ1-5	NA	TGTGCCAGCAGCTCCTCCGGGACTAATAATCAGCCCCAGCATTTT	CASSSSGTNNQPQHF
TRBV2	few	TRBJ2-2	TRBD2	TGTGCCAGCAGTGAGGTACCGGGACTAGTGGGTCCCGGGGAGCTGTTTTTT	CASSEVPGLVGPGELFF
TRBV7-2	NA	TRBJ2-3	NA	TGTGCCAGCAGCTTAGCAGCGCCGGGAGCCCTCAATACGCAGTATTTT	CASSLAAPGALNTQYF
TRBV29-1	NA	TRBJ1-4	NA	TGCAGCGTTGCATCAACTAATGAAAAACTGTTTTTT	CSVASTNEKLFF
TRBV19	NA	TRBJ1-5	NA	TGTGCCAGTAGTGAACACAGGGTAGTTGGGAGCAATCAGCCCCAGCATTTT	CASSEHRVVGSNQPQHF
TRBV9	NA	TRBJ2-5	TRBD1	TGTGCCAGCAGCGTCAGGGGGCTCGAGGAGACCCAGTACTTC	CASSVRGLEETQYF
TRBV4-3	NA	TRBJ2-7	TRBD2	TGCGCCAGCAGCCAAGATGGGAGGGAGCGGTACTTC	CASSQDGRERYF
TRBV4-3	NA	TRBJ1-4	NA	TGCGCCAGCAGCCAGGGGCTTAATGAAAAACTGTTTTTT	CASSQGLNEKLFF
TRBV5-1	NA	TRBJ2-1	TRBD2	TGCGCCAGCAGCTTGAGCGGGGGTCTAGCCAATGAGCAGTTCTTC	CASSLSGGLANEQFF
TRBV28	NA	TRBJ1-5	NA	TGTGCCAGCAGTAGACAGGTAGGGAATCAGCCCCAGCATTTT	CASSRQVGNQPQHF
TRBV5-1	NA	TRBJ1-2	TRBD1	TGCGCCAGCAGCTTGGCAGGGGGCGAACTCTATGGCTACACCTTC	CASSLAGGELYGYTF
TRBV7-9	once	TRBJ2-1	TRBD2	TGTGCCAGCAGCGATAGCGGGAGCTCCTACAATGAGCAGTTCTTC	CASSDSGSSYNEQFF
TRBV5-1	NA	TRBJ2-3	NA	TGCGCCAGCAGCCAAGGGGCGACCCGAGTGGCAGATACGCAGTATTTT	CASSQGATRVADTQYF
TRBV18	few	TRBJ2-5	NA	TGTGCCAGCTCACCTACCCTTGAGGGGACCCAGTACTTC	CASSPTLEGTQYF
TRBV28	NA	TRBJ2-1	TRBD2	TGTGCCAGCAGTCCGCCGCCGGGGGGGGCTTACAATGAGCAGTTCTTC	CASSPPPGGAYNEQFF
TRBV19	NA	TRBJ2-1	TRBD1	TGTGCCAGTAGTCAAACAGGGGTCTTCTCCTACAATGAGCAGTTCTTC	CASSQTGVFSYNEQFF
TRBV5-1	NA	TRBJ2-1	TRBD2	TGCGCCAGCAGCTTGGGGACTAGCGGAGGCAACAATGAGCAGTTCTTC	CASSLGTSGGNNEQFF
TRBV20-1	NA	TRBJ2-1	NA	TGCAGTGCTAGTCACAGCGGCAATGAGCAGTTCTTC	CSASHSGNEQFF
TRBV28	NA	TRBJ2-3	NA	TGTGCCAGCAGGCCCCGGACAGAGTATATAGATACGCAGTATTTT	CASRPRTEYIDTQYF
TRBV6-5	NA	TRBJ1-1	NA	TGTGCCAGCACCCCCGCAAGTAGGAACACTGAAGCTTTCTTT	CASTPASRNTEAFF
TRBV24-1	NA	TRBJ2-5	NA	TGTGCCACCAGTGATTCCTCATGGGGGGGCACGGCCCAGTACTTC	CATSDSSWGGTAQYF
TRBV19	once	TRBJ1-1	NA	TGTGCCAGTAGCCCAGGAATGAACACTGAAGCTTTCTTT	CASSPGMNTEAFF
TRBV7-2	NA	TRBJ1-1	TRBD1	TGTGCCAGCAGCTTCATCCAGGGGGCTGGTGAAGCTTTCTTT	CASSFIQGAGEAFF
TRBV3-1/TRBV3-2	NA	TRBJ1-1	NA	TGTGCCAGCAGCCAAGATACGCCCACGGGGAACACTGAAGCTTTCTTT	CASSQDTPTGNTEAFF
TRBV5-8	few	TRBJ1-2	NA	TGTGCCAGTGTTCCGGTGGCTGGGGCGGGCTACACCTTC	CASVPVAGAGYTF
TRBV27	NA	TRBJ1-1	NA	TGTGCCAGCAGTTGGGCCAGGGACATGAACACTGAAGCTTTCTTT	CASSWARDMNTEAFF
TRBV18	NA	TRBJ2-7	TRBD2	TGTGCCAGCTCACCTACGACTAGCGCCGAGCAGTACTTC	CASSPTTSAEQYF
TRBV5-8	NA	TRBJ1-4	NA	TGTGCCAGCAGCGGCGGGACGGGTAATGAAAAACTGTTTTTT	CASSGGTGNEKLFF
TRBV10-3	NA	TRBJ1-5	TRBD1	TGTGCCATCAGTGAAGCGGACAGGGTTAGCAATCAGCCCCAGCATTTT	CAISEADRVSNQPQHF
TRBV30	NA	TRBJ1-1	NA	TGTGCCTGGAGTGTATACCTAGACACTGAAGCTTTCTTT	CAWSVYLDTEAFF
TRBV4-2	NA	TRBJ2-7	TRBD2	TGTGCCAGCAGCCAAGCTAGCGGCTACGAGCAGTACTTC	CASSQASGYEQYF
TRBV4-3	NA	TRBJ2-1	TRBD2	TGCGCCAGCAGCCAACCCGGGCCGGGACTAGCGGGAGGCCAATACAATGAGCAGTTCTTC	CASSQPGPGLAGGQYNEQFF
TRBV7-3	NA	TRBJ1-4	NA	TGTGCCAGCAGTCTCACCCCTCGCCTACGCCCATGGTTT	CASSLTPRLRPWF
TRBV28	NA	TRBJ1-2	NA	TGTGCCAGTACAGGTTGGGCAGGCTCTAACTATGGCTACACCTTC	CASTGWAGSNYGYTF
TRBV5-8	NA	TRBJ2-5	NA	TGTGCCAGCAGCTTCAACAGGGGAGGAGAGACCCAGTACTTC	CASSFNRGGETQYF
TRBV11-1	NA	TRBJ2-7	NA	TGTGCCAGCAGCTTAAGGGTGGGGCCAGGGAAGGAGCAGTACTTC	CASSLRVGPGKEQYF
TRBV6-2/TRBV6-3	NA	TRBJ2-1	TRBD2	TGTGCCAGCAGTTGGCTAGCGGGGGGAGAGAATGAGCAGTTCTTC	CASSWLAGGENEQFF